Reported below is one TCR beta chain. Here immunoSEQ multiplex PCR was the method, and the copy in TCRdb shows in-frame clones only, minus some. The table lists about 36,000 clones, more than 80% of them singletons. The source of the sample is a study of radiotherapy plus CTLA-4 blockade in lung cancer. There are 15 residues in the CDR3. Per the germline V gene, CDR1 is ENHRY and CDR2 is SYGVKD. V lost 4 bases, J lost 4 bases, and 15 bases lay in between. This TCR was recovered from a human donor with non-small cell lung cancer who had stable disease on radiotherapy plus ipilimumab. This specimen was peripheral blood, taken from a patient treated with radiotherapy plus ipilimumab. This chain connects TRBV10-3 to TRBJ2-3; possibly TRBD1 for D (7 bases). The CDR3 reads CAISVGRGASDTQYF. The CDR3 DNA is TGTGCCATCAGTGTTGGCAGGGGGGCGTCAGATACGCAGTATTTT.